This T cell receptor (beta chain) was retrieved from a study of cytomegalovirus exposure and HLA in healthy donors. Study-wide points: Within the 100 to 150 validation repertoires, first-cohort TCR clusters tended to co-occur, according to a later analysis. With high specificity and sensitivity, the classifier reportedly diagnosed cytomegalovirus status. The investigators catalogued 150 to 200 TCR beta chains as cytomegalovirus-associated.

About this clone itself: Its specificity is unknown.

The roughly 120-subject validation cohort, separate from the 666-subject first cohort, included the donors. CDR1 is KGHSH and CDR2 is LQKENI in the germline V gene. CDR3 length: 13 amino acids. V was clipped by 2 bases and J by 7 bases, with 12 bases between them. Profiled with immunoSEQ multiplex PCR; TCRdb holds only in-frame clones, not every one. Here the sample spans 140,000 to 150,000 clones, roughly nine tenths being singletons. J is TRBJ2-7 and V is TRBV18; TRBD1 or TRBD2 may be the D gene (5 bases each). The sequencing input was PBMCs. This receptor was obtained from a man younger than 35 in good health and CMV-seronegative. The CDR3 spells CASSPKGPGEQYV. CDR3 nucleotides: TGTGCCAGCTCACCAAAGGGGCCGGGGGAGCAGTACGTC.